The clone carrying this TCR beta chain was recorded at least ten times. Each CDR3 protein gets one entry after TCRdb re-called the 5' RACE reads with MiXCR. The sample yields 200,000 to 300,000 distinct CDR3 sequences, over 9.5% seen once. The sample comes from a study of identical twins. Per germline, CDR1 LGHNA and CDR2 YNFKEQ. The V gene lost 1 base and the J gene lost 5 bases, with 14 bases spanning the gap. The CDR3 covers 15 residues. The source material was memory T cells sorted from blood. The chain employs TRBV4-2 and TRBJ1-1; TRBD1 might be the D (6 bases). The receptor comes from a man aged 50 to 60 in good health. CDR3 nucleotide sequence: TGTGCCAGCAGCCAAGGGGGTCCTAGGGGGACTGAAGCTTTCTTT. Protein product: CASSQGGPRGTEAFF.